The 21 T cell receptor beta chains given below trace back to one sample, sequenced in a study of naive and memory T cell subsets. Study observations and caveats: Naive repertoires, especially CD8, held a few larger clonotypes, possibly memory cells re-expressing CD45RA.

The antigens these receptors bind are not known. Both TRBC1 and TRBC2 were covered by a beta constant-region primer of two equimolar oligonucleotides. Four rounds of PCR amplified the ligated cDNA using nested alpha and beta constant-region primers plus SP2. One entry per CDR3 protein, called by TCRdb with MiXCR from the UMI-ligation and nested PCR reads. The sample records 85,000 to 130,000 distinct CDR3 sequences, about 15% being singletons. Source material: naive CD8+ T cells from blood. The receptors here all came from a human donor in good health.

This chain's CDR3 is CASSHGTSSNQPQHF. Here the CDR3 DNA reads TGTGCCAGCAGCCACGGGACATCCAGCAATCAGCCCCAGCATTTT. The gene calls are TRBV6-2 or TRBV6-3 and TRBJ1-5, with D possibly TRBD1 on 6 matching bases. V lost 6 bases and J 1 base, leaving 13 bases between the germline ends. In germline, CDR1 is MNHEY, CDR2 SVGEGT. The CDR3 covers 15 residues.

Many counts were recorded for this clonotype. This chain connects TRBV27 to TRBJ2-7, with a weak D call TRBD2 (7 bases). The V end lost 3 bases, the J end lost 1 base, and 10 bases lay between the germline ends. The germline gives CDR1 MNHEY, CDR2 SMNVEV (reference sequence). This CDR3 spans 14 amino acids. CDR3 protein: CASSLGGPSYEQYF. CDR3 in DNA: TGTGCCAGCAGTTTGGGGGGGCCGTCCTACGAGCAGTACTTC.

This clonotype was seen only a few times. The chain links TRBV7-2 to TRBJ2-1; TRBD2 aligns across 14 bases. The CDR3 sequence is 14 residues long. The germline V gene has CDR1 SGHTA and CDR2 FQGNSA. The V and J ends lost 6 bases and 10 bases, in that order; junction bases with no gene match: 5. This chain's CDR3 is CASSGLAGGREQFF. For the CDR3, the DNA is TGTGCCAGCAGTGGACTAGCGGGAGGCAGGGAGCAGTTCTTC.

In DNA form, the CDR3 reads TGTGCCAGCAGCCCGTACCTGACAGAGACCCAGTACTTC. Translating it yields CASSPYLTETQYF. The chain links TRBV5-5 to TRBJ2-5; D is uncertain. Trimming removed 4 bases from V and 4 bases from J, with 11 bases in between. Germline V gene sequence: CDR1 SGHKS, CDR2 YYEKEE (reference sequence). The CDR3 spans 13 residues. The entire variable domain, with the rest obtained from reference TRBV5-5 and TRBJ2-5, is as follows: DAGVTQSPTHLIKTRGQQVTLRCSPISGHKSVSWYQQVLGQGPQFIFQYYEKEERGRGNFPDRFSARQFPNYSSELNVNALLLGDSALYLCASSPYLTETQYFGPGTRLLVL.

Ten or more counts support this clonotype. This sequence joins TRBV18 and TRBJ1-5; D possibly corresponds to TRBD1 (5 bases). CDR3 length: 16 amino acids. Germline-derived CDR1 and CDR2 are KGHSH and LQKENI. The V end lost 8 bases, the J end lost 0 bases, and 17 bases lay between the germline ends. CDR3 sequence (DNA): TGTGCCAGCCCCTTCGGGACGGAGGATAGCAATCAGCCCCAGCATTTT. This translates into CASPFGTEDSNQPQHF.

This clonotype was detected only a few times. The CDR3 nucleotides are TGTGCCATCAGGCCGGGACAGCTTGATGGCTACACCTTC. Amino acid sequence: CAIRPGQLDGYTF. The chain carries TRBV10-3 and TRBJ1-2; 7 positions agree with TRBD1. Germline loops: CDR1 ENHRY, CDR2 SYGVKD. Germline trimming cut 6 bases from V and 6 bases from J; bases unmatched to any gene: 7. The CDR3 has 13 residues.

This clonotype was detected only a few times. The chain joins TRBV4-3 to TRBJ2-1; a weak D match, TRBD1 (6 bases). The germline gives CDR1 LGHNA, CDR2 YSLEER. The CDR3 runs to 13 residues. Trimming took 3 bases from V and 9 from J, leaving 12 bases between them. The CDR3 is CASSQEVGGEQFF. DNA of the CDR3: TGCGCCAGCAGCCAGGAAGTAGGGGGTGAGCAGTTCTTC.

This chain links TRBV24-1 with TRBJ2-5; 7 nucleotides match TRBD2. This CDR3 is 16 amino acids long. Per germline, CDR1 KGHDR and CDR2 SFDVKD. V shed 0 bases and J 4 bases; nucleotides not matched to a gene: 7. Here the CDR3 DNA reads TGTGCCACCAGTGATTTGGACTTCCCGGGAGGAGAGACCCAGTACTTC. This sequence encodes CATSDLDFPGGETQYF.

This clonotype was seen a few times. V and J are TRBV29-1 and TRBJ2-3, with 8 bases matching TRBD1. After removal of 4 bases from V and 2 bases from J, the junction contained 5 bases not matched to a gene. Germline V CDR1 and CDR2: SQVTM, ANQGSEA. The CDR3 is 14 amino acids. The DNA for the CDR3 is TGCAGCGTTGTGAAACAGGGGGACACAGATACGCAGTATTTT. Translation: CSVVKQGDTDTQYF.

This clonotype has just a few counts. The chain is built from TRBV4-3 and TRBJ2-3; D gene unclear. Trimming took 1 base from V and 6 from J, leaving 14 bases between them. CDR1 LGHNA and CDR2 YSLEER come from the germline V gene. The CDR3 is 15 residues long. The CDR3 bases are TGCGCCAGCAGCCAAGTCTTATCCTCTCCGGATACGCAGTATTTT. Translating it yields CASSQVLSSPDTQYF.

This clonotype was picked up a small number of times. V gene TRBV18 combines with J gene TRBJ1-1; a weak D match, TRBD1 (5 bases). CDR1 and CDR2 (germline): KGHSH, LQKENI. This CDR3 has 12 amino acids. Trimming took 2 bases from V and 5 from J, leaving 6 bases between them. CDR3 bases: TGTGCCAGCTCACCAACAGGTACTGAAGCTTTCTTT. Its protein product is CASSPTGTEAFF.

V gene TRBV9 combines with J gene TRBJ2-2, with a weak D call TRBD2 (6 bases). The CDR3 has 15 amino acids. Deletions cut 0 bases from V and 5 bases from J, with 11 bases between. Germline CDR1 reads SGDLS; CDR2 reads YYNGEE. Here the CDR3 DNA reads TGTGCCAGCAGCGTAGGTGGGACTTCTACCGGGGAGCTGTTTTTT. It yields the protein CASSVGGTSTGELFF.

This clonotype showed up just a few times. The chain is built from TRBV15 and TRBJ2-2; 10 nucleotides line up with TRBD1. This CDR3 has 14 residues. J gave up 6 bases and V 5 bases, and 3 bases lay outside the gene matches. Germline V CDR1 and CDR2: LNHNV, YYDKDF (reference sequence). The CDR3 reads CATSDRGLAGELFF. The CDR3 DNA sequence: TGTGCCACCAGCGACAGGGGGCTCGCCGGGGAGCTGTTTTTT.

V usage is TRBV11-3 and J usage is TRBJ2-7, with a weak D call TRBD1 (6 bases). Trimming left V 0 bases short and J 2 bases short, with 11 bases between. In germline, CDR1 is SGHNT, CDR2 YENEEA. There are 15 residues in the CDR3. CDR3 loop: CASSLDLDRPYEQYF. The CDR3 coding sequence is TGTGCCAGCAGCTTAGATCTGGACAGACCCTACGAGCAGTACTTC.

This chain uses TRBV7-9 with TRBJ2-7, with 8 bases lining up with TRBD2. J lost 0 bases, V lost 5 bases, and 15 bases had no gene match. There are 18 residues in the CDR3. Germline loops: CDR1 SEHNR, CDR2 FQNEAQ (reference sequence). The CDR3 DNA reads as TGTGCCAGCAGCCCCCGAGGGCGGGGGGAATCACACTCCTACGAGCAGTACTTC. Its protein is CASSPRGRGESHSYEQYF.

The J gene is TRBJ1-3, the V gene TRBV12-3 or TRBV12-4; no clear D gene. CDR3 size: 14 residues. V was clipped by 8 bases and J by 0 bases, with 11 bases between them. The CDR3 nucleotides are TGTGCCAGCGAACGACAAAGCTCTGGAAACACCATATATTTT. Encoded protein: CASERQSSGNTIYF.

This clonotype turned up a few times. The chain is built from TRBV19 and TRBJ1-4; 7 nucleotides line up with TRBD1. The CDR3 is 17 amino acids. Germline V lookup: CDR1 LNHDA, CDR2 SQIVND (reference sequence). The J segment lost 5 bases and the V segment lost 7 bases, leaving 16 bases of the junction unmatched. The CDR3 DNA is TGTGCCAGTACCCCAACCCGCCGACAGGGACCGAATGAAAAACTGTTTTTT. Encoded protein: CASTPTRRQGPNEKLFF. Looking up the rest from reference TRBV19 and TRBJ1-4 gives the full variable domain: DGGITQSPKYLFRKEGQNVTLSCEQNLNHDAMYWYRQDPGQGLRLIYYSQIVNDFQKGDIAEGYSVSREKKESFPLTVTSAQKNPTAFYLCASTPTRRQGPNEKLFFGSGTQLSVL.

This clonotype appeared many times. The gene calls are TRBV14 and TRBJ2-7, with D hard to call. CDR3 length: 12 amino acids. The germline V gene has CDR1 SGHDN and CDR2 FVKESK. Trimming shortened V by 0 bases and J by 5 bases, and 5 bases separated the two germline ends. The CDR3 loop is CASSQELHEQYF. The CDR3 DNA sequence: TGTGCCAGCAGCCAAGAATTGCACGAGCAGTACTTC.

The gene calls are TRBV13 and TRBJ2-3, with 12 bases that match TRBD1. This CDR3 is 15 amino acids long. V lost 5 bases, J lost 3 bases, and 3 bases stayed unmatched. CDR1 PRHDT and CDR2 FYEKMQ come from the germline V gene (reference sequence). DNA for the CDR3: TGTGCCAGCAGCCTGGGACAGGGGGCGACAGATACGCAGTATTTT. It yields the protein CASSLGQGATDTQYF.

This chain uses TRBV7-8 with TRBJ2-7, with 9 bases matching TRBD1. V gave up 0 bases and J gave up 3 bases; unmatched junction bases: 15. CDR1 SGHVS and CDR2 FQNEAQ come from the germline V gene. The CDR3 has 19 amino acids. CDR3 protein: CASSLARDRVYSASYEQYF. CDR3 sequence (DNA): TGTGCCAGCAGCTTAGCGCGGGACAGGGTCTATTCGGCGAGCTACGAGCAGTACTTC.

This clonotype has a handful of counts. V and J are TRBV7-8 and TRBJ1-1, with TRBD1 as a possible D gene (5 bases). V lost 5 bases and J 3 bases, leaving 13 bases between the germline ends. Germline V lookup: CDR1 SGHVS, CDR2 FQNEAQ. The CDR3 is made up of 14 amino acids. The CDR3 loop reads CASSPRARDTEAFF. The CDR3 nucleotides are TGTGCCAGCAGCCCCAGGGCTCGGGACACTGAAGCTTTCTTT.